This TCR beta chain was documented in a study of regulatory T cells in long-lasting Graves disease. Study observations and caveats: There was favoring of TRBV28, TRBJ1-2 and TRBJ2-5 in persistent disease. Analyses excluded thyroid tissue, covering peripheral blood alone.

The TCR beta library used iRepertoire HTBI primers with Arm-PCR amplification of CDR3. From the multiplex PCR reads, TCRdb called clonotypes with MiXCR, one entry per CDR3 protein. The table includes about 420,000 distinct CDR3 sequences, 23% detected once. Time point: persistent/refractory GD, antithyroid drugs over 5 years with positive TRAb. Researchers made the TCR library from RNA that was extracted from PBMCs. One endocrinology department in Xi'an, China, was where patients came from. Per germline, CDR1 LNHDA and CDR2 SQIVND (reference sequence). CDR3 length equals 12 residues. Trimming took off 6 bases at V and 7 bases at J, with 12 bases between the two ends. Concerning this clonotype: Antigen unknown.

The sample here was peripheral blood mononuclear cells (PBMCs), taken when the disease was refractory, from a patient treated with antithyroid drugs. The chain couples TRBV19 to TRBJ1-2, with a weak D call TRBD1 (6 bases). The TCR originated in a female donor with Graves disease. This CDR3 is CASSEQGAGYTF. In DNA form, the CDR3 reads TGTGCCAGTAGCGAACAGGGAGCTGGCTACACCTTC.